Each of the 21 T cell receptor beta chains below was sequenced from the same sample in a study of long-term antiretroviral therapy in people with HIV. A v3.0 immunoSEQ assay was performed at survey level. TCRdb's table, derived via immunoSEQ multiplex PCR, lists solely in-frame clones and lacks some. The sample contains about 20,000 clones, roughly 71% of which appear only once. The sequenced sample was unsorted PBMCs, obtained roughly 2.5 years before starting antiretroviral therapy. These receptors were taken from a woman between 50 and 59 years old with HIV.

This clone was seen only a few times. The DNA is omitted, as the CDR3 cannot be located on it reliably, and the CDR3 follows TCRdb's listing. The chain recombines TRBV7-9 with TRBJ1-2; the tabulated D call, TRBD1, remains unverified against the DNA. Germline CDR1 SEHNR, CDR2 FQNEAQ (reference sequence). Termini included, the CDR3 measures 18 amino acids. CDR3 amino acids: CASFGQGDRGPPDYGYTF.

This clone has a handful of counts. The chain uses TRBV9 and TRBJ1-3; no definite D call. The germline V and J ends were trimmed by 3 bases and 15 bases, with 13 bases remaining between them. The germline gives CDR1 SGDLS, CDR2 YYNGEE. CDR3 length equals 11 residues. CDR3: CASSAGREEYF. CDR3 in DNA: TGTGCCAGCAGCGCCGGACGGGAGGAATATTTT. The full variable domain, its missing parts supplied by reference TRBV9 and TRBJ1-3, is DSGVTQTPKHLITATGQRVTLRCSPRSGDLSVYWYQQSLDQGLQFLIQYYNGEERAKGNILERFSAQQFPDLHSELNLSSLELGDSALYFCASSAGREEYFGEGSWLTVV.

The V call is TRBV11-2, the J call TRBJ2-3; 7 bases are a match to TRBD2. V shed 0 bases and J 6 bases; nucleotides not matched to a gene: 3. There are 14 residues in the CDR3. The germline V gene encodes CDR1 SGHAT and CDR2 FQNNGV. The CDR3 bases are TGTGCCAGCAGCTTAGATTTGGGAGGGGATACGCAGTATTTT. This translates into CASSLDLGGDTQYF.

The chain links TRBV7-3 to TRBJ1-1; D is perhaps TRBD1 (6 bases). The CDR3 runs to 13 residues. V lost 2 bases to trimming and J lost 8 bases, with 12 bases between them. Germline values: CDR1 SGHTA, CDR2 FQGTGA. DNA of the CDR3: TGTGCCAGCAGCTTAGGGGGGCCTACAGAAGCTTTCTTT. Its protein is CASSLGGPTEAFF.

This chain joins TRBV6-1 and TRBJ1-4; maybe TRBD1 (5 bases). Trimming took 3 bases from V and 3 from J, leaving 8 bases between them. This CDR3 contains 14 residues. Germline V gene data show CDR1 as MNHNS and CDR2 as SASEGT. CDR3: CASSEDNSNEKLFF. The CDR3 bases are TGTGCCAGCAGTGAGGACAACTCTAATGAAAAACTGTTTTTT.

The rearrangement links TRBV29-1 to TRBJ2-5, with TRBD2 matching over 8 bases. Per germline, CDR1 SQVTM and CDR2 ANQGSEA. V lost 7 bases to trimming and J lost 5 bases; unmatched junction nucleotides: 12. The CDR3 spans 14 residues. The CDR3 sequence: CSGWTSSSYETQYF. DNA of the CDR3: TGCAGCGGATGGACTAGCTCGAGTTACGAGACCCAGTACTTC.

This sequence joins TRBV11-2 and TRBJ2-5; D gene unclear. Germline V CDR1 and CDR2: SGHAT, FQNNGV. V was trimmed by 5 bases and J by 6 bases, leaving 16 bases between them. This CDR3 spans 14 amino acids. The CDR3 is CASSPPLGQKTQYF. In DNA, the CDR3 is TGTGCCAGCAGCCCCCCCCTAGGGCAAAAGACCCAGTACTTC.

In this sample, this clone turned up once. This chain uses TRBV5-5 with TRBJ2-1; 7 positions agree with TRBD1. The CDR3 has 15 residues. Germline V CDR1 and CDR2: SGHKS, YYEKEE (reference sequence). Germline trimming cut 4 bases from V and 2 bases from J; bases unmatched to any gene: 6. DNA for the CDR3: TGTGCCAGCAGCAACCGGGACAGACCCTACAATGAGCAGTTCTTC. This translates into CASSNRDRPYNEQFF. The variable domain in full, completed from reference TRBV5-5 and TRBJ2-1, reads DAGVTQSPTHLIKTRGQQVTLRCSPISGHKSVSWYQQVLGQGPQFIFQYYEKEERGRGNFPDRFSARQFPNYSSELNVNALLLGDSALYLCASSNRDRPYNEQFFGPGTRLTVL.

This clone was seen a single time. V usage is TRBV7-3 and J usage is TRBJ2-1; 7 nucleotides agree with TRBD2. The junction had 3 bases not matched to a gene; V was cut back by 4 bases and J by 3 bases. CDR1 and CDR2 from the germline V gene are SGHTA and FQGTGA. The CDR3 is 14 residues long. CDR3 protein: CASSSSGGYNEQFF. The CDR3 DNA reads TGTGCCAGCAGCTCCTCGGGGGGCTACAATGAGCAGTTCTTC.

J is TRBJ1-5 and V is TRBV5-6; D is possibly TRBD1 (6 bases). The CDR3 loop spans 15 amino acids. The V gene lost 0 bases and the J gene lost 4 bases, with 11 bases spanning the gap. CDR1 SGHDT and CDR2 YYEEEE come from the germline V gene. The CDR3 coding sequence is TGTGCCAGCAGCTTGGTGAGACAGGTGAATCAGCCCCAGCATTTT. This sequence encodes CASSLVRQVNQPQHF. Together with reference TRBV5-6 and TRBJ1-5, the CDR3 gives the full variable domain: DAGVTQSPTHLIKTRGQQVTLRCSPKSGHDTVSWYQQALGQGPQFIFQYYEEEERQRGNFPDRFSGHQFPNYSSELNVNALLLGDSALYLCASSLVRQVNQPQHFGDGTRLSIL.

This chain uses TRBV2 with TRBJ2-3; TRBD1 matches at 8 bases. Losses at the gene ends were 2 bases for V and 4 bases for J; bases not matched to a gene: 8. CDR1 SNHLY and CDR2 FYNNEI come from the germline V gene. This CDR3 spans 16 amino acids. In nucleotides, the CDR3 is TGTGCCAGCAGTGAATCCCAAGCAGGGGGCGCAGATACGCAGTATTTT. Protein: CASSESQAGGADTQYF.

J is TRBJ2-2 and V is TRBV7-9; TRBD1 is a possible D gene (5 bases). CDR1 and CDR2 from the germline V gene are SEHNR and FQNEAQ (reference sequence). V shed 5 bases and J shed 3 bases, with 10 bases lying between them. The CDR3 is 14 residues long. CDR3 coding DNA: TGTGCCAGCAGCGCCGACAGTTACACCGGGGAGCTGTTTTTT. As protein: CASSADSYTGELFF.

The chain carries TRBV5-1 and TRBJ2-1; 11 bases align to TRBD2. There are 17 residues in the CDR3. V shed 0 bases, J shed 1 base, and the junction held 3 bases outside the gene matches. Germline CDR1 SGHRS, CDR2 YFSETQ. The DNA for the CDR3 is TGCGCCAGCAGCTTGGCCCTAGCGGGGGGATCCTACAATGAGCAGTTCTTC. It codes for CASSLALAGGSYNEQFF.

The CDR3 loop is CASSQTQGLSSGNTIYF. CDR3 DNA sequence: TGTGCCAGCAGCCAGACACAGGGACTCAGCTCTGGAAACACCATATATTTT. The chain employs TRBV11-2 and TRBJ1-3; the D gene is possibly TRBD1 (6 bases). Trimming stripped 5 bases from V and 0 bases from J, with 17 bases between. The CDR3 has 17 amino acids. The germline V gene encodes CDR1 SGHAT and CDR2 FQNNGV. Full variable domain (remainder filled in from reference TRBV11-2 and TRBJ1-3): EAGVAQSPRYKIIEKRQSVAFWCNPISGHATLYWYQQILGQGPKLLIQFQNNGVVDDSQLPKDRFSAERLKGVDSTLKIQPAKLEDSAVYLCASSQTQGLSSGNTIYFGEGSWLTVV.

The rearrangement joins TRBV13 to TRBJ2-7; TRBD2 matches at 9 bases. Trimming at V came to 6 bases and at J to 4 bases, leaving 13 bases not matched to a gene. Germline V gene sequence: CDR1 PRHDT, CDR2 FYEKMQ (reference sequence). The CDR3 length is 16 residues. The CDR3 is CASSRSGTSFLYEQYF. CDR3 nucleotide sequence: TGTGCCAGCAGTCGTTCCGGGACTAGCTTTTTGTACGAGCAGTACTTC.

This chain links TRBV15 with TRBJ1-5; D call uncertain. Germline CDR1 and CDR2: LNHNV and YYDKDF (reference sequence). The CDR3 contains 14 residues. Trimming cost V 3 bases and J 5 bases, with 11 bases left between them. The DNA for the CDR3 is TGTGCCACCAGCAGCCCCGCCGGGGATCAGCCCCAGCATTTT. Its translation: CATSSPAGDQPQHF.

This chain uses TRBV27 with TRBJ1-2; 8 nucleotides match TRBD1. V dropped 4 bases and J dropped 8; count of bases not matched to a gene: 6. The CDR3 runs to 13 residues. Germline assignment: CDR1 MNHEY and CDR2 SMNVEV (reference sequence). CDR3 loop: CASSSKDRAGYTF. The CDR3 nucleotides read TGTGCCAGCAGTTCCAAGGACAGGGCGGGCTACACCTTC.

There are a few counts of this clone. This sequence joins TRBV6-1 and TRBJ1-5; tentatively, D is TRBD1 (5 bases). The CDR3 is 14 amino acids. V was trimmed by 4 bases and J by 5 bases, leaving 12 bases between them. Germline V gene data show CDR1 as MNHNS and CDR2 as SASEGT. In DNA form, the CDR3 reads TGTGCCAGCAGTGCTAGGACAAAAGATCAGCCCCAGCATTTT. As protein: CASSARTKDQPQHF.

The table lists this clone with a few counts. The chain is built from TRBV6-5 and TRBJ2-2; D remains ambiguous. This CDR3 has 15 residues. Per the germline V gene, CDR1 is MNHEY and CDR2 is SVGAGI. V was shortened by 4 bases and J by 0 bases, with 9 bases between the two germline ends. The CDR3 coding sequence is TGTGCCAGCAGTTTTAGGCCCGCGAACACCGGGGAGCTGTTTTTT. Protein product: CASSFRPANTGELFF.

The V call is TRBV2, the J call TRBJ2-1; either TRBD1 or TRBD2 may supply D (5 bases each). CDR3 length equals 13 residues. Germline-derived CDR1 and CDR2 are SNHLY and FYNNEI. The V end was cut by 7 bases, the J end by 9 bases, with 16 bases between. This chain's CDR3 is CASTYNPGTEQFF. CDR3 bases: TGTGCCAGCACCTATAATCCCGGGACTGAGCAGTTCTTC.

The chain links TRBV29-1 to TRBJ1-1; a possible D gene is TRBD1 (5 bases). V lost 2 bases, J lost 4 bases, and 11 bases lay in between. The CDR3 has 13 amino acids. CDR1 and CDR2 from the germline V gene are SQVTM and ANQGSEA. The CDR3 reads CSVELRASTEAFF. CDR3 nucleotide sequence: TGCAGCGTTGAACTCAGGGCGTCCACTGAAGCTTTCTTT.